The 21 T cell receptor beta chains below all came from one sample that was sequenced in a study of cytomegalovirus exposure and HLA in healthy donors. Use of 60 Vbeta and 13 Jbeta primers characterized the PCR. Measured with immunoSEQ multiplex PCR; TCRdb has only the in-frame clones, and not every one. This sample carries roughly 130,000 clones, 79% of them seen once, and the ten largest clones take just under 1%. The specimen sequenced was PBMCs. These receptors all come from a man between 18 and 29 years old in good health and CMV-seronegative.

The chain employs TRBV4-1 and TRBJ2-3; 12 nucleotides match TRBD2. Per the germline V gene, CDR1 is MGHRA and CDR2 is YSYEKL. V shed 4 bases, J shed 2 bases, and the junction held 4 bases outside the gene matches. This CDR3 contains 16 residues. CDR3: CASSPRLAGDTDTQYF. For the CDR3, the DNA is TGCGCCAGCAGCCCTAGACTAGCGGGGGACACAGATACGCAGTATTTT.

This clone was picked up a small number of times. This chain uses TRBV4-3 with TRBJ1-6; D is possibly TRBD1 (5 bases). The CDR3 is 15 amino acids. Germline CDR1 reads LGHNA; CDR2 reads YSLEER. Trimming left V 0 bases short and J 7 bases short, with 10 bases between. CDR3 in DNA: TGCGCCAGCAGCCAAGATAGGACAAGGAATTCACCCCTCCACTTT. It is translated as CASSQDRTRNSPLHF.

The V and J genes are TRBV27 and TRBJ2-7; D is ambiguous. Looked up from germline, CDR1 is MNHEY and CDR2 is SMNVEV (reference sequence). The CDR3 sequence is 13 residues long. The ends were cut back, 2 bases at V and 0 bases at J, with 5 bases in the middle. The CDR3 bases are TGTGCCAGCAGTTTAAAGAGCTCCTACGAGCAGTACTTC. It codes for CASSLKSSYEQYF.

This chain links TRBV12-5 with TRBJ2-7, with 9 bases aligning to TRBD1. The CDR3 contains 14 residues. The germline V gene has CDR1 LGHNT and CDR2 FRNRAP. The ends lost 6 bases at V and 5 bases at J; junction bases unmatched: 8. CDR3 sequence reads: CASGPTGGYDEQYF. CDR3 sequence (DNA): TGTGCTAGTGGACCCACAGGGGGCTACGACGAGCAGTACTTC.

The J gene is TRBJ2-2, the V gene TRBV4-3; 7 bases agree with TRBD1. Trimming at V came to 4 bases and at J to 6 bases, leaving 2 bases not matched to a gene. Germline assignment: CDR1 LGHNA and CDR2 YSLEER. The CDR3 totals 13 residues. DNA for the CDR3: TGCGCCAGCAGCCCGACAGGGCCCGGGGAGCTGTTTTTT. Amino acid sequence: CASSPTGPGELFF.

This clone came up once. The chain combines TRBV2 with TRBJ1-5, with 7 bases fitting TRBD1. CDR3 length: 13 residues. Per the germline V gene, CDR1 is SNHLY and CDR2 is FYNNEI. Trimming removed 7 bases from V and 7 bases from J; junction bases left unmatched: 7. CDR3 protein: CASTGTAEQPQHF. The CDR3 region has the DNA TGTGCCAGCACCGGGACAGCTGAACAGCCCCAGCATTTT.

This clone was detected only once. The chain couples TRBV30 to TRBJ1-5; a possible D gene is TRBD1 (5 bases). Trimming took off 3 bases at V and 4 bases at J, with 22 bases between the two ends. CDR3 length: 17 residues. CDR1 is GTSNPN and CDR2 is SVGIG in the germline V gene (reference sequence). The CDR3 sequence: CAWSPGVRWGDNQPQHF. The CDR3 nucleotides are TGTGCCTGGAGCCCGGGGGTTCGGTGGGGGGATAATCAGCCCCAGCATTTT.

The gene calls are TRBV15 and TRBJ1-5, with D maybe TRBD1 (5 bases). Germline values: CDR1 LNHNV, CDR2 YYDKDF (reference sequence). V was pared by 3 bases and J by 5 bases, with 20 bases between. The CDR3 has 17 residues. The CDR3 is CATSSIIGVLPDQPQHF. CDR3 in DNA: TGTGCCACCAGCAGCATAATAGGGGTTCTGCCCGATCAGCCCCAGCATTTT.

This chain links TRBV5-5 with TRBJ2-2, with 14 bases lining up with TRBD2. The J segment lost 1 base and the V segment lost 3 bases, leaving 2 bases of the junction unmatched. Germline CDR1 is SGHKS and CDR2 is YYEKEE (reference sequence). The length of the CDR3 is 17 residues. The CDR3 region has the DNA TGTGCCAGCAGCTGGGGACTAGCGGGGGTGAACACCGGGGAGCTGTTTTTT. It translates to CASSWGLAGVNTGELFF.

V and J are TRBV5-1 and TRBJ2-1, with a weak D call TRBD1 (5 bases). Trimming shortened V by 3 bases and J by 10 bases, and 8 bases separated the two germline ends. The V gene's germline CDR1 is SGHRS and CDR2 YFSETQ. The CDR3 totals 11 residues. The CDR3 loop is CASSSAGEQFF. DNA of the CDR3: TGCGCCAGCAGCTCGGCAGGGGAGCAGTTCTTC.

This chain uses TRBV5-6 with TRBJ2-5; D might be TRBD1 (5 bases). Germline CDR1 SGHDT, CDR2 YYEEEE. The CDR3 spans 15 residues. V was trimmed by 0 bases and J by 5 bases, leaving 14 bases between them. The CDR3 DNA reads as TGTGCCAGCAGCTTGGGGGGCCGCCCGTGGGAGACCCAGTACTTC. This gives the protein CASSLGGRPWETQYF.

The V call is TRBV5-1, the J call TRBJ1-1; D is undetermined. The CDR3 extends over 13 amino acids. Trimming stripped 7 bases from V and 3 bases from J, with 13 bases between. Germline V gene lookup returns CDR1 SGHRS and CDR2 YFSETQ. In DNA, the CDR3 is TGCGCCAGCGCTTATAGTGAGCACACTGAAGCTTTCTTT. Protein: CASAYSEHTEAFF.

V and J are TRBV4-1 and TRBJ2-7, with a possible D match to TRBD2 (5 bases). Germline V gene lookup returns CDR1 MGHRA and CDR2 YSYEKL. The CDR3 contains 18 residues. Between the trimmed V and J ends, which lost 0 bases and 6 bases, there was a span of 24 bases. CDR3 coding DNA: TGCGCCAGCAGCCAAGAGTCGTTCGGGGAAATTGGATCCGGCGAGCAGTACTTC. This sequence encodes CASSQESFGEIGSGEQYF.

The chain has TRBV10-3 and TRBJ1-1, with TRBD1 matching over 8 bases. The CDR3 runs to 15 residues. Germline V lookup: CDR1 ENHRY, CDR2 SYGVKD. After removal of 10 bases from V and 1 base from J, the junction contained 11 bases not matched to a gene. The CDR3 is CASTGTGTTNTEAFF. The CDR3 region has the DNA TGTGCCAGCACCGGGACAGGAACAACGAACACTGAAGCTTTCTTT.

This chain links TRBV6-5 with TRBJ2-1; D might be TRBD1 (5 bases). This CDR3 contains 15 residues. Trimming pared 2 bases from V and 4 bases from J, leaving 12 bases between. Per germline, CDR1 MNHEY and CDR2 SVGAGI. CDR3 coding DNA: TGTGCCAGCAGTTACCGCGACAGCTCTTACAATGAGCAGTTCTTC. This gives the protein CASSYRDSSYNEQFF.

The chain joins TRBV6-1 to TRBJ2-1; D is perhaps TRBD1 (6 bases). The CDR3 runs 13 residues. The germline CDR1 and CDR2 sequences are MNHNS and SASEGT. V was pared by 6 bases and J by 2 bases, with 8 bases between. The CDR3 coding sequence is TGTGCCAGCAGACAGGGTCCCTACAATGAGCAGTTCTTC. It specifies CASRQGPYNEQFF.

The V call is TRBV5-8, the J call TRBJ1-6, with no clear D. V lost 5 bases and J 11 bases, leaving 17 bases between the germline ends. CDR1 and CDR2 (germline): SGHTS, YDEGEE. The CDR3 has 14 amino acids. CDR3 region: CASRADTGWAPLHF. The CDR3 DNA is TGTGCCAGCAGGGCTGACACGGGATGGGCACCCCTCCACTTT.

This chain uses TRBV7-9 with TRBJ1-2, with TRBD1 as a possible D gene (6 bases). Per the germline V gene, CDR1 is SEHNR and CDR2 is FQNEAQ (reference sequence). V lost 1 base to trimming and J lost 2 bases, with 14 bases between them. The CDR3 sequence is 16 residues long. CDR3 DNA sequence: TGTGCCAGCAGCTTAGGGGTACAGGGACCCAACTATGGCTACACCTTC. Translating it yields CASSLGVQGPNYGYTF.

This clone was seen a handful of times. The chain links TRBV9 to TRBJ1-1; 8 bases line up with TRBD1. The CDR3 has 14 residues. The germline V gene has CDR1 SGDLS and CDR2 YYNGEE. After removal of 1 base from V and 9 bases from J, the junction contained 8 bases not matched to a gene. This chain's CDR3 is CASSVLAGGGQAFF. CDR3 nucleotides: TGTGCCAGCAGCGTACTGGCAGGGGGCGGTCAAGCTTTCTTT. Supplemented by reference TRBV9 and TRBJ1-1, the full variable domain reads DSGVTQTPKHLITATGQRVTLRCSPRSGDLSVYWYQQSLDQGLQFLIQYYNGEERAKGNILERFSAQQFPDLHSELNLSSLELGDSALYFCASSVLAGGGQAFFGQGTRLTVV.

The V and J genes are TRBV9 and TRBJ1-3; D is uncertain. The ends were cut back, 4 bases at V and 12 bases at J, with 14 bases in the middle. Germline V gives CDR1 SGDLS, CDR2 YYNGEE. CDR3 length: 12 residues. CDR3: CASSPMARLIYF. For the CDR3, the DNA is TGTGCCAGCAGCCCCATGGCGCGACTCATATATTTT.

The rearrangement links TRBV19 to TRBJ2-2; maybe TRBD1 (5 bases). The germline gives CDR1 LNHDA, CDR2 SQIVND (reference sequence). The V end was cut by 6 bases, the J end by 6 bases, with 14 bases between. The CDR3 spans 14 residues. In nucleotides, the CDR3 is TGTGCCAGTAGCACCATACAGGCTGCCGGGGAGCTGTTTTTT. Residues: CASSTIQAAGELFF.